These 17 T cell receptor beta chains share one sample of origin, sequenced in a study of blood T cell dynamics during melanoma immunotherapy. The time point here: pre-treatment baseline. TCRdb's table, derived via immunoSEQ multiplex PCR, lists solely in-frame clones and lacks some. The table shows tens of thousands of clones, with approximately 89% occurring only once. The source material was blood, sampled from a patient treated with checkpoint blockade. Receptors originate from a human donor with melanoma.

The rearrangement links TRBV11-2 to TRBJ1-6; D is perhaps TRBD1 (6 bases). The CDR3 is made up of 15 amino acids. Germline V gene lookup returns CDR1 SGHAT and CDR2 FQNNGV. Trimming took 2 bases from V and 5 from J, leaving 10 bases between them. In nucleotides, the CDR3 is TGTGCCAGCAGCTTACGGGGGGCGAATAATTCACCCCTCCACTTT. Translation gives CASSLRGANNSPLHF.

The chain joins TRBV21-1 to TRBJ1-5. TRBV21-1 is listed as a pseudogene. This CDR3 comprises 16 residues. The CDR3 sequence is CASSKLAGPSNQPQHF. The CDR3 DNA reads TGTGCCAGCAGCAAACTAGCGGGACCTAGCAATCAGCCCCAGCATTTT.

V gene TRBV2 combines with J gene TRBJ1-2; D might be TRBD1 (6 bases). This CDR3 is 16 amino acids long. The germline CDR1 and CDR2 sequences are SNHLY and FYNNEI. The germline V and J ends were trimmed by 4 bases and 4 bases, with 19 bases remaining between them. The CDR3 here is CASSAQQGQGGYGYTF. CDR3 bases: TGTGCCAGCAGTGCCCAGCAGGGACAAGGCGGCTATGGCTACACCTTC.

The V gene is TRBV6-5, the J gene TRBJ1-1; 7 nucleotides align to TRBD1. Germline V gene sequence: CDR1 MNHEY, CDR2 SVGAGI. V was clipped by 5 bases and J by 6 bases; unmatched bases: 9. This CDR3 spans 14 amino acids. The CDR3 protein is CASSPRGRESEAFF. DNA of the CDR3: TGTGCCAGCAGTCCTAGGGGGCGCGAGTCTGAAGCTTTCTTT.

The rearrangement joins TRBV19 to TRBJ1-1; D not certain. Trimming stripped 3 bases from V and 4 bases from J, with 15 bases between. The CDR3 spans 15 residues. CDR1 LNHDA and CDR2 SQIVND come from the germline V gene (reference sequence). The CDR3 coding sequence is TGTGCCAGTAGTATCGGGGAGGGTCGGGTCACTGAAGCTTTCTTT. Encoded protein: CASSIGEGRVTEAFF. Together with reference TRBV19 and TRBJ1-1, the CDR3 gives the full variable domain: DGGITQSPKYLFRKEGQNVTLSCEQNLNHDAMYWYRQDPGQGLRLIYYSQIVNDFQKGDIAEGYSVSREKKESFPLTVTSAQKNPTAFYLCASSIGEGRVTEAFFGQGTRLTVV.

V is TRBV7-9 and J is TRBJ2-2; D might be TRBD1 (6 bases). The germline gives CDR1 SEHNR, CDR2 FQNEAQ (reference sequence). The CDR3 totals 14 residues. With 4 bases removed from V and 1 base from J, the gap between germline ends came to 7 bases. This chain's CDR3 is CASSSGQNTGELFF. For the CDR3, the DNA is TGTGCCAGCAGCTCGGGACAGAACACCGGGGAGCTGTTTTTT.

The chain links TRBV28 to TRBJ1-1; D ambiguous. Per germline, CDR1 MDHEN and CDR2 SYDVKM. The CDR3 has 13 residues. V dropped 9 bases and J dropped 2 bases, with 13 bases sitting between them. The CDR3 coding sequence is TGTGCCAGTGGAGGTAGGATTAACACTGAAGCTTTCTTT. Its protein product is CASGGRINTEAFF.

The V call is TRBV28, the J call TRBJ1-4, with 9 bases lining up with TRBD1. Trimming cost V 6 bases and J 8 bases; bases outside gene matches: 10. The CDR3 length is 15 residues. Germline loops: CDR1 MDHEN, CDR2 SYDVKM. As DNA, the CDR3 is TGTGCCAGCAGGGGGGGCGGGACAGGGAAGGAAAAACTGTTTTTT. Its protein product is CASRGGGTGKEKLFF.

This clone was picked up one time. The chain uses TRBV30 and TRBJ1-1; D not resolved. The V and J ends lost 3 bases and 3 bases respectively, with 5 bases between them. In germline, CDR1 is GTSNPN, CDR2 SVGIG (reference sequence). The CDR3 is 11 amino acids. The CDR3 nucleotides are TGTGCCTGGAGCGCTCACACTGAAGCTTTCTTT. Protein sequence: CAWSAHTEAFF.

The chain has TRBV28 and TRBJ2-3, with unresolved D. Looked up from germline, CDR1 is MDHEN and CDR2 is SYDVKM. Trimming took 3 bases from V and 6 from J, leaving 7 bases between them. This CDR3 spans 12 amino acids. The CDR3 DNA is TGTGCCAGCAGTTTGATCGGGGATACGCAGTATTTT. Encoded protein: CASSLIGDTQYF.

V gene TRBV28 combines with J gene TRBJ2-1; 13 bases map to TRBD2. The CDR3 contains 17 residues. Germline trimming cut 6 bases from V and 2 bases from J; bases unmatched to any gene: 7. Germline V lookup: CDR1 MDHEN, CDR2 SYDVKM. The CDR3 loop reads CASSTTGTSGTYNEQFF. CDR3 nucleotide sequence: TGTGCCAGCAGCACGACCGGGACTAGCGGGACCTACAATGAGCAGTTCTTC. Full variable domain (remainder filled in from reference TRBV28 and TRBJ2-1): DVKVTQSSRYLVKRTGEKVFLECVQDMDHENMFWYRQDPGLGLRLIYFSYDVKMKEKGDIPEGYSVSREKKERFSLILESASTNQTSMYLCASSTTGTSGTYNEQFFGPGTRLTVL.

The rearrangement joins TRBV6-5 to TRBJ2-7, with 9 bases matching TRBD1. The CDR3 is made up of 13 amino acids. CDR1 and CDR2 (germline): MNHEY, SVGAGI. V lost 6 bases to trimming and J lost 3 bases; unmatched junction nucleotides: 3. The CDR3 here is CASSLDRGYEQYF. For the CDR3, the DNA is TGTGCCAGCAGCCTGGACAGGGGCTACGAGCAGTACTTC.

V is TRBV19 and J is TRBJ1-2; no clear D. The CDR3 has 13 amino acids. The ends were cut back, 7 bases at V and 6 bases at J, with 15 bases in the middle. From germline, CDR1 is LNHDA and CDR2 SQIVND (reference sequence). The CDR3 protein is CASKLAVGDGYTF. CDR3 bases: TGTGCCAGTAAGTTGGCAGTAGGTGATGGCTACACCTTC.

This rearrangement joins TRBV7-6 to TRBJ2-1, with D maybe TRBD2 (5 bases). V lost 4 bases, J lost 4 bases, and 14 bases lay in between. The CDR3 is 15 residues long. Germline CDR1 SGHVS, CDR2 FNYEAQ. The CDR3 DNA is TGTGCCAGCAGCTCTACACTAGGAGAGTACAATGAGCAGTTCTTC. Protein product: CASSSTLGEYNEQFF.

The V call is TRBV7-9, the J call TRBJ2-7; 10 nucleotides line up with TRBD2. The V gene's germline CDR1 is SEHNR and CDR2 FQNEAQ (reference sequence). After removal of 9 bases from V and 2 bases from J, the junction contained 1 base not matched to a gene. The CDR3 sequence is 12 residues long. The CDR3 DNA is TGTGCCAGTGGACTAGCGGCCTACGAGCAGTACTTC. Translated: CASGLAAYEQYF.

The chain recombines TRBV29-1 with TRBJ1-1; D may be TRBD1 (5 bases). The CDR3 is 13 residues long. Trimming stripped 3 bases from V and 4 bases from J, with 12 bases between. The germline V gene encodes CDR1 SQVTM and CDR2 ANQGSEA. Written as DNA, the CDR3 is TGCAGCGTTGAGGAGGGGATGGGCACTGAAGCTTTCTTT. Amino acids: CSVEEGMGTEAFF.

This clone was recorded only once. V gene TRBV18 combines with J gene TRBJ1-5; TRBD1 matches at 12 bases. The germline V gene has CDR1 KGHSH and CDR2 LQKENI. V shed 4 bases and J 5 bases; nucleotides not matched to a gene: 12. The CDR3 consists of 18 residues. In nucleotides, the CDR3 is TGTGCCAGCTCACTCAAAAATCCGGGACAGGGGGCCCATCAGCCCCAGCATTTT. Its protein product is CASSLKNPGQGAHQPQHF.